The rows below give T cell receptor beta chains drawn from one sample of a study of T cell repertoires in aging, cancer and after chemotherapy. TCRdb fed the multiplex PCR reads into MiXCR, producing one record per CDR3 protein. The table includes about 10,000 distinct CDR3 sequences, approximately 29% detected once. Sequencing was carried out using blood. Every receptor here comes from a human donor in good health. The donor label of this sample is uncertain. Each CDR3 is given with its conserved first and last residue. Fields, in order: J gene, D gene, clone size, V gene, CDR3 protein, CDR3 DNA. A D gene is named only where the DNA matches it firmly. Clone size is given for some rows only: seen once, a few or many times, or a class if the clone is expanded.

>TRBJ2-7|TRBD2|few|TRBV5-6
CASSLLAVREQYF
TGTGCCAGCAGCTTACTAGCGGTCAGGGAGCAGTACTTC
>TRBJ1-2|.|medium-sized|TRBV29-1
CSVDPNQGHGYTF
TGCAGCGTTGATCCAAATCAGGGTCATGGCTACACCTTC
>TRBJ2-1|.|.|TRBV20-1
CSARDEGDPSSYNEQFF
TGCAGTGCTAGGGATGAGGGGGACCCTAGCTCCTACAATGAGCAGTTCTTC
>TRBJ2-1|.|.|TRBV6-5
CASSYFGEQFF
TGTGCCAGCAGTTATTTCGGTGAGCAGTTCTTC
>TRBJ2-7|.|once|TRBV6-5
CASSEQGLSYEQYF
TGTGCCAGCAGTGAGCAGGGCTTATCCTACGAGCAGTACTTC
>TRBJ2-7|.|.|TRBV7-2
CASTHRVAGYEQYF
TGTGCCAGCACCCACCGGGTCGCGGGCTACGAGCAGTACTTC
>TRBJ2-2|.|medium-sized|TRBV29-1
CSVEEESGTRGELFF
TGCAGCGTTGAAGAGGAGTCGGGAACCCGCGGGGAGCTGTTTTTT
>TRBJ1-1|.|.|TRBV20-1
CSARDRYTEAFF
TGCAGTGCTAGAGATCGGTACACTGAAGCTTTCTTT
>TRBJ1-1|.|few|TRBV18
CASSTREGSEAFF
TGTGCCAGCTCAACCCGGGAGGGGAGTGAAGCTTTCTTT
>TRBJ2-7|TRBD1|.|TRBV5-4
CASSPGTGGSYEQYF
TGTGCCAGCAGTCCCGGGACAGGGGGCTCCTACGAGCAGTACTTC
>TRBJ1-5|.|medium-sized|TRBV19
CASSNQGRNQPQHF
TGTGCCAGTAGTAACCAGGGGCGCAATCAGCCCCAGCATTTT
>TRBJ1-1|.|.|TRBV5-1
CASSLKQTANTEAFF
TGCGCCAGCAGCTTGAAACAGACGGCGAACACTGAAGCTTTCTTT
>TRBJ2-2|.|.|TRBV19
CASKLDWNTGELFF
TGTGCCAGTAAATTGGACTGGAACACCGGGGAGCTGTTTTTT
>TRBJ2-1|TRBD2|.|TRBV19
CASSWGEGLGYNEQFF
TGTGCCAGTAGTTGGGGGGAGGGCCTGGGCTACAATGAGCAGTTCTTC
>TRBJ1-1|.|.|TRBV18
CASLGHVNTEAFF
TGTGCCAGCCTGGGACACGTGAACACTGAAGCTTTCTTT
>TRBJ2-7|.|medium-sized|TRBV11-1
CASSAQGRLSYEQYF
TGTGCCAGCAGCGCACAGGGTAGACTCTCCTACGAGCAGTACTTC
>TRBJ2-7|TRBD1|medium-sized|TRBV29-1
CSVARQGRFTYEQYF
TGCAGCGTTGCGAGACAGGGGCGGTTCACCTACGAGCAGTACTTC
>TRBJ2-5|TRBD1|.|TRBV20-1
CSARTGVETQYF
TGCAGTGCCAGAACAGGGGTGGAGACCCAGTACTTC
>TRBJ2-5|.|few|TRBV5-4
CASSLVANGGETQYF
TGTGCCAGCAGCTTGGTGGCAAACGGGGGAGAGACCCAGTACTTC
>TRBJ1-5|.|.|TRBV6-1
CASSAPRGPNQPQHF
TGTGCCAGCAGCGCACCTCGGGGCCCTAATCAGCCCCAGCATTTT
>TRBJ2-2|.|medium-sized|TRBV6-5
CASSYSGGANTGELFF
TGTGCCAGCAGTTACTCTGGCGGGGCTAACACCGGGGAGCTGTTTTTT
>TRBJ2-5|TRBD2|medium-sized|TRBV29-1
CSVKGRESWTQYF
TGCAGCGTTAAGGGGAGGGAGTCTTGGACCCAGTACTTC
>TRBJ2-7|TRBD1|.|TRBV10-3
CAISDDRAKTYEQYF
TGTGCCATCAGTGATGACAGGGCGAAAACCTACGAGCAGTACTTC
>TRBJ2-7|.|.|TRBV27
CASSFGKVYEQYF
TGTGCCAGCAGTTTTGGGAAGGTCTACGAGCAGTACTTC
>TRBJ1-5|.|.|TRBV19
CASSIRVGTDTQHF
TGTGCCAGTAGTATTAGAGTCGGCACAGATACGCAGCATTTT
>TRBJ2-7|.|.|TRBV27
CVSSLLAGTYEQYF
TGTGTCAGCAGTTTATTGGCAGGGACCTACGAGCAGTACTTC
>TRBJ2-1|.|once|TRBV24-1
CATSDLNGNEQFF
TGTGCCACCAGTGATCTAAATGGTAATGAGCAGTTCTTC
>TRBJ2-7|.|.|TRBV27
CASSLSFLSYEQYF
TGTGCCAGCAGTTTATCGTTTCTCTCCTACGAGCAGTACTTC
>TRBJ2-2|.|few|TRBV6-5
CASMGVSGELFF
TGTGCCAGCATGGGGGTTTCCGGGGAGCTGTTTTTT
>TRBJ2-7|TRBD2|once|TRBV24-1
CATSDSTSGSLWEQYF
TGTGCCACCAGTGATTCGACTAGCGGGTCGCTTTGGGAGCAGTACTTC
>TRBJ1-1|.|.|TRBV27
CASRLEGLTEAFF
TGTGCCAGCCGGTTGGAGGGGCTCACTGAAGCTTTCTTT
>TRBJ2-5|.|medium-sized|TRBV27
CASSPLSAPRETQYF
TGTGCCAGCAGCCCTCTTAGCGCGCCAAGGGAGACCCAGTACTTC
>TRBJ2-7|.|.|TRBV18
CASSPPDTTLYEQYF
TGTGCCAGCTCACCCCCAGACACTACCCTCTACGAGCAGTACTTC
>TRBJ2-1|TRBD2|.|TRBV6-1
CASSETSGSPFEQFF
TGTGCCAGCAGTGAGACTAGCGGGAGCCCCTTTGAGCAGTTCTTC
>TRBJ2-3|.|medium-sized|TRBV29-1
CSVDVGTDTQYF
TGCAGCGTTGATGTGGGCACAGATACGCAGTATTTT
>TRBJ1-1|.|.|TRBV6-5
CASATVRGAFF
TGTGCCAGTGCGACAGTGCGAGGAGCTTTCTTT
>TRBJ2-3|TRBD2|.|TRBV6-1
CASSERMWDSSLVAGGRNTDTQYF
TGTGCCAGCAGTGAGAGAATGTGGGACAGCTCGTTGGTAGCGGGAGGTCGCAACACAGATACGCAGTATTTT
>TRBJ2-7|.|once|TRBV30
CARSLLGVEQYF
TGTGCCCGGAGCCTACTAGGGGTCGAGCAGTACTTC
>TRBJ1-5|TRBD1|.|TRBV6-2/TRBV6-3
CASRDRAQPQHF
TGTGCCAGCAGAGACAGGGCTCAGCCCCAGCATTTT
>TRBJ2-7|TRBD1|once|TRBV7-4
CASSLAPGQGPYEQYF
TGTGCCAGCAGCTTAGCTCCGGGACAGGGGCCCTACGAGCAGTACTTC
>TRBJ1-1|.|.|TRBV19
CASRKEWTEQEAFF
TGTGCCAGTAGAAAGGAATGGACAGAACAGGAAGCTTTCTTT
>TRBJ1-5|.|.|TRBV6-4
CAGSFGHHNQPQHF
TGTGCCGGCAGTTTCGGACACCACAATCAGCCCCAGCATTTT
>TRBJ2-1|.|few|TRBV18
CASSPLGRNEQFF
TGTGCCAGCTCACCACTGGGGCGCAATGAGCAGTTCTTC
>TRBJ2-2|.|.|TRBV7-2
CASGTRGGRSNTGELFF
TGTGCCAGCGGAACAAGAGGGGGGAGGTCGAACACCGGGGAGCTGTTTTTT
>TRBJ2-1|TRBD2|.|TRBV19
CASSPGTSGRTLKYNEQFF
TGTGCCAGTAGTCCCGGGACTAGCGGGAGAACCCTAAAGTACAATGAGCAGTTCTTC
>TRBJ1-1|.|.|TRBV5-6
CASSQVALLNTEAFF
TGCGCCAGCAGCCAAGTTGCCTTGTTGAACACTGAAGCTTTCTTT
>TRBJ2-3|.|medium-sized|TRBV29-1
CSVPRGSTDTQYF
TGCAGCGTCCCCAGGGGTTCCACAGATACGCAGTATTTT
>TRBJ2-5|.|.|TRBV12-3/TRBV12-4
CASRESGKETQYF
TGTGCCAGCAGAGAGAGCGGCAAAGAGACCCAGTACTTC